These T cell receptor beta chains were read from a single sample in a study of patients and donors after allogeneic stem cell transplantation. TCRdb called the RT-PCR reads again in MiXCR, with one record for every CDR3 protein. This sample has over 400,000 distinct CDR3 sequences, with approximately 16% found just once. Material for sequencing was blood, either unsorted or a sorted T cell fraction (not recorded which). The origin of the receptors is a human donor who was either an allogeneic HSCT recipient or a stem cell or donor lymphocyte infusion donor (not recorded which). It is not recorded whose cells these are; they may come from a transplant donor. Each CDR3 is given with its conserved first and last residue. D genes are given only for firm matches. Size is omitted from some rows. Given values are once, few, many or a class for expanded clones.

-	TRBV6-2/TRBV6-3	-	TRBJ2-1	10	CASSRGVQFF	TGTGCCAGCAGTAGGGGGGTCCAGTTCTTC
-	TRBV9	-	TRBJ2-1	17	CASSGGIWGVVGNEQFF	TGTGCCAGCAGCGGGGGAATCTGGGGGGTAGTCGGGAATGAGCAGTTCTTC
-	TRBV3-1	-	TRBJ2-1	16	CASSPLSGSPYNEQFF	TGTGCCAGCAGCCCACTAAGCGGATCCCCCTACAATGAGCAGTTCTTC
few	TRBV4-1	TRBD1	TRBJ2-7	16	CASSQGRGQGAYEQYF	TGCGCCAGCAGCCAAGGTCGGGGCCAGGGGGCCTACGAGCAGTACTTC
many	TRBV12-3/TRBV12-4	TRBD1	TRBJ2-4	17	CASSPGTARPAKNIQYF	TGTGCCAGCAGTCCCGGGACAGCGAGACCAGCCAAAAACATTCAGTACTTC
few	TRBV5-1	TRBD1	TRBJ2-1	14	CASSIQTGGGEQFF	TGCGCCAGCAGCATACAGACAGGGGGCGGTGAGCAGTTCTTC
few	TRBV7-2	TRBD1	TRBJ1-3	16	CASSLNRGHSGNTIYF	TGTGCCAGCAGCTTAAACAGGGGCCACTCTGGAAACACCATATATTTT
few	TRBV7-2	-	TRBJ1-2	13	CASSLAGGQGYTF	TGTGCCAGCAGCTTAGCCGGGGGGCAAGGCTACACCTTC
-	TRBV9	-	TRBJ1-1	14	CASSVGRSYTEAFF	TGTGCCAGCAGCGTAGGACGATCGTACACTGAAGCTTTCTTT
few	TRBV3-1	-	TRBJ2-3	16	CASSPQGTRRTDTQYF	TGTGCCAGCAGCCCACAGGGGACTAGGAGGACAGATACGCAGTATTTT
-	TRBV4-3	-	TRBJ2-7	13	CASSQDCHYEQYF	TGCGCCAGCAGCCAAGATTGTCATTACGAGCAGTACTTC
few	TRBV6-5	-	TRBJ2-2	12	CASSYGGGELFF	TGTGCCAGCAGTTACGGCGGCGGGGAGCTGTTTTTT
-	TRBV7-3	TRBD2	TRBJ2-3	17	CASSLKGGRAREDTQYF	TGTGCCAGCAGCTTAAAAGGCGGGAGGGCCAGAGAAGATACGCAGTATTTT
few	TRBV6-1	-	TRBJ1-1	13	CASRVGGNTEAFF	TGTGCCAGCAGGGTAGGAGGGAACACTGAAGCTTTCTTT
-	TRBV11-2	-	TRBJ2-1	19	CASSSPPPITSMSGGEQFF	TGTGCCAGCAGCTCACCTCCACCGATTACTAGCATGAGCGGTGGTGAGCAGTTCTTC
-	TRBV15	TRBD2	TRBJ2-1	14	CATRTSEKTTEQFF	TGTGCCACCAGGACTAGCGAAAAAACTACTGAGCAGTTCTTC
few	TRBV27	TRBD2	TRBJ2-2	17	CASSPTSGRARAGELFF	TGTGCCAGCAGTCCGACTAGCGGGAGGGCCCGTGCCGGGGAGCTGTTTTTT
-	TRBV2	-	TRBJ1-2	16	CATNGGIQWGNYGYTF	TGTGCCACGAACGGGGGAATACAGTGGGGAAACTATGGCTACACCTTC
-	TRBV15	-	TRBJ2-3	13	CATRHGGTDTQYF	TGTGCCACCAGACATGGTGGGACAGATACGCAGTATTTT
few	TRBV5-1	TRBD1	TRBJ1-2	16	CASSLTGTGDNYGYTF	TGCGCCAGCAGCTTGACCGGGACAGGTGATAACTATGGCTACACCTTC
few	TRBV10-1	-	TRBJ2-7	12	CASSDGLYEQYF	TGCGCCAGCAGTGACGGCCTTTACGAGCAGTACTTC
many	TRBV12-3/TRBV12-4	-	TRBJ2-7	12	CASSLAVGEQYF	TGTGCCAGCAGTTTAGCAGTGGGAGAGCAGTACTTC
-	TRBV15	-	TRBJ2-7	14	CATANYRESYEQYF	TGTGCCACAGCGAATTACAGGGAGAGCTACGAGCAGTACTTC
many	TRBV25-1	-	TRBJ1-1	11	CASSGGTEAFF	TGCGCCAGCAGCGGGGGCACTGAAGCTTTCTTT
once	TRBV19	TRBD2	TRBJ2-2	14	CAIFLAGGTGELFF	TGTGCCATTTTTCTAGCGGGAGGGACCGGGGAGCTGTTTTTT
few	TRBV6-2/TRBV6-3	-	TRBJ2-6	16	CASSLHPGEGANVLTF	TGTGCCAGCAGTCTACATCCGGGGGAGGGGGCCAACGTCCTGACTTTC
few	TRBV14	-	TRBJ2-7	13	CASSQDKRGEQYF	TGTGCCAGCAGCCAAGACAAAAGGGGCGAGCAGTACTTC
-	TRBV5-1	-	TRBJ2-7	13	CASSSDRIYEQYF	TGCGCCAGCAGCTCCGACAGAATCTACGAGCAGTACTTC
many	TRBV20-1	-	TRBJ2-1	16	CSGHWRTWGPYNEQFF	TGCAGTGGTCACTGGCGGACCTGGGGCCCTTACAATGAGCAGTTCTTC
once	TRBV20-1	-	TRBJ1-1	13	CSARWGLSIEAFF	TGCAGTGCCCGGTGGGGACTGAGCATTGAAGCTTTCTTT
many	TRBV7-2	TRBD1	TRBJ1-5	13	CASSSRGDQPQHF	TGTGCCAGCAGCTCCAGGGGGGATCAGCCCCAGCATTTT
-	TRBV7-9	-	TRBJ2-6	12	CATLGGVNVLTF	TGTGCCACCCTCGGTGGGGTCAACGTCCTGACTTTC
many	TRBV12-3/TRBV12-4	TRBD1	TRBJ2-5	14	CASSFSGQGKTQYF	TGTGCCAGCAGTTTTTCGGGACAGGGAAAGACCCAGTACTTC
-	TRBV7-9	-	TRBJ1-6	15	CASSSGSRANSPLHF	TGTGCCAGCAGCTCGGGGAGCAGGGCTAATTCACCCCTCCACTTT
few	TRBV5-5	-	TRBJ1-3	18	CASSLIWAGSKSGNTIYF	TGTGCCAGCAGCTTGATATGGGCAGGTTCTAAATCTGGAAACACCATATATTTT
few	TRBV15	-	TRBJ2-1	13	CATSRDRRVEQFF	TGTGCCACCAGCAGAGATCGGAGGGTTGAGCAGTTCTTC